The sequence of this T cell receptor beta chain was determined in a study of T cell repertoires in cytomegalovirus infection. Whole-study context: CMV infection together with matching HLA type was indicated by public TCR beta signatures. Study outcomes and limitations: Carriers of CMV and the relevant HLA type were discriminated by public TCR beta frequency. Dominating the ex vivo response were TCR beta clonotypes that were CMV-specific and HLA-C-restricted.

This CDR3 contains 14 residues. Germline CDR1 and CDR2: MDHEN and SYDVKM. Trimming shortened V by 3 bases and J by 1 base, and 9 bases separated the two germline ends. In TCRdb, the reads were re-called with MiXCR into one record per CDR3 protein. The data contain roughly 630,000 distinct CDR3 sequences, approximately 24% of them singletons. In its sample, this clonotype was seen many times. The antigen is not known. Sequences were obtained from CD8+ T cells from PBMCs. The TCR sequence derives from a human donor in good health (CMV status not recorded). Some clones in this sample may be carry-over from other donors' samples. This sequence joins TRBV28 and TRBJ1-1; D is uncertain. This CDR3 is CASSFVMKNTEAFF. The CDR3 DNA sequence: TGTGCCAGCAGTTTTGTCATGAAGAACACTGAAGCTTTCTTT.